This T cell receptor (beta chain) was sequenced in a study of shared clonotypes between healthy human individuals. About the research overall: The composition of the donors was a couple of women and a few men aged 18 to 49.

Comments on this clone: The target antigen is unknown.

The repertoire was sequenced with immunoSEQ multiplex PCR; TCRdb's copy has only in-frame clones and lacks some. The sample records about 1 million clones, under 80% being singletons. Whole-study findings and limits: Enrolling few donors narrowed the genetic and exposure-history diversity that was represented. Four donors had roughly 5% of their naive CD4 clonotypes in common. An anticipated effect of sequencing depth on clonotype sharing among donors was recognized.

There are 17 residues in the CDR3. Germline loops: CDR1 SGHNT, CDR2 YENEEA. The germline V and J ends were trimmed by 5 bases and 4 bases, with 21 bases remaining between them. V is TRBV11-3 and J is TRBJ2-1, with TRBD2 as a possible D gene (6 bases). Source material: memory CD4+ T cells sorted from blood. Specified subset: CD45RA-negative fraction. The receptor was isolated from a man younger than 35 in good health. The CDR3 here is CASSALGRRGSYNEQFF. The CDR3 nucleotides are TGTGCCAGCAGCGCTCTTGGGAGGCGGGGATCTTACAATGAGCAGTTCTTC. The variable domain in full, with the rest retrieved from reference TRBV11-3 and TRBJ2-1, is EAGVVQSPRYKIIEKKQPVAFWCNPISGHNTLYWYLQNLGQGPELLIRYENEEAVDDSQLPKDRFSAERLKGVDSTLKIQPAELGDSAVYLCASSALGRRGSYNEQFFGPGTRLTVL.